These 18 T cell receptor beta chains were sequenced from one sample in a study of T cell changes during pregnancy in multiple sclerosis. The data were produced by immunoSEQ multiplex PCR, yet TCRdb's version contains in-frame clones alone and is incomplete. The sample contains around 130,000 clones, roughly 95% of which appear only once. The sample here was peripheral blood, taken after pregnancy. Receptors were obtained from a female donor with multiple sclerosis, enrolled in a pregnancy study.

The chain employs TRBV29-1 and TRBJ2-1; 12 bases fit TRBD1. J lost 2 bases, V lost 1 base, and 6 bases had no gene match. The CDR3 spans 17 residues. The germline CDR1 and CDR2 sequences are SQVTM and ANQGSEA. The CDR3: CSVEAPGQGATYNEQFF. The CDR3 DNA sequence: TGCAGCGTTGAAGCTCCGGGACAGGGGGCTACCTACAATGAGCAGTTCTTC.

V is TRBV5-1 and J is TRBJ2-1; the D gene is possibly TRBD2 (7 bases). This CDR3 region has 15 residues. Germline lookup yields CDR1 SGHRS and CDR2 YFSETQ. The germline V and J ends were trimmed by 4 bases and 1 base, with 12 bases remaining between them. The CDR3 loop reads CASSGGGNSYNEQFF. CDR3 bases: TGCGCCAGCAGCGGCGGGGGCAATTCCTACAATGAGCAGTTCTTC.

V gene TRBV4-3 combines with J gene TRBJ2-5; D is perhaps TRBD2 (6 bases). There are 15 residues in the CDR3. Trimming cost V 1 base and J 1 base, with 10 bases left between them. Germline V gene sequence: CDR1 LGHNA, CDR2 YSLEER. Here the CDR3 reads CASSQVLAIQETQYF. The CDR3 DNA follows: TGCGCCAGCAGCCAAGTCCTAGCGATCCAAGAGACCCAGTACTTC.

The J gene is TRBJ1-1, the V gene TRBV7-9; D is ambiguous. V was shortened by 1 base and J by 6 bases, with 6 bases between the two germline ends. Per germline, CDR1 SEHNR and CDR2 FQNEAQ (reference sequence). This CDR3 contains 12 residues. In DNA, the CDR3 is TGTGCCAGCAGCTTAGACCGGGCTGAAGCTTTCTTT. Encoded protein: CASSLDRAEAFF.

V gene TRBV7-9 combines with J gene TRBJ2-5; D perhaps matches TRBD2 (6 bases). The CDR3 totals 15 residues. Germline V gene lookup returns CDR1 SEHNR and CDR2 FQNEAQ (reference sequence). Trimming removed 5 bases from V and 5 bases from J, with 18 bases in between. This chain's CDR3 is CASSDGDRERETQYF. The CDR3 DNA follows: TGTGCCAGCAGCGATGGGGACCGGGAGCGGGAGACCCAGTACTTC.

The chain couples TRBV5-4 to TRBJ2-5; TRBD1 might be the D (6 bases). This CDR3 has 13 residues. CDR1 and CDR2 (germline): SGHNT, YYREEE (reference sequence). The V end was cut by 4 bases, the J end by 5 bases, with 12 bases between. The CDR3 DNA reads as TGTGCCAGCAGCCGAACAGGGTTTGAGACCCAGTACTTC. Residues: CASSRTGFETQYF.

The chain recombines TRBV4-2 with TRBJ2-1; 8 nucleotides agree with TRBD2. Germline-derived CDR1 and CDR2 are LGHNA and YNFKEQ. The trim removed 5 bases at V and 7 bases at J, leaving 7 bases unmatched. The CDR3 length is 14 residues. The CDR3 protein is CASSGAGGGNEQFF. Written as DNA, the CDR3 is TGTGCCAGCAGCGGGGCGGGAGGCGGAAATGAGCAGTTCTTC.

The chain is built from TRBV7-2 and TRBJ2-5; 8 bases fit TRBD2. From germline, CDR1 is SGHTA and CDR2 FQGNSA. Trimming at V came to 5 bases and at J to 3 bases, leaving 5 bases not matched to a gene. This CDR3 spans 14 amino acids. CDR3 region: CASSPGLVEETQYF. The CDR3 DNA reads as TGTGCCAGCAGCCCGGGACTAGTGGAAGAGACCCAGTACTTC.

The V gene is TRBV28, the J gene TRBJ2-1; D unresolved. The CDR3 runs 12 residues. Trimming took off 3 bases at V and 8 bases at J, with 8 bases between the two ends. The germline CDR1 and CDR2 sequences are MDHEN and SYDVKM. The CDR3 spells CASSFGPDEQFF. The CDR3 nucleotides are TGTGCCAGCAGTTTTGGGCCAGATGAGCAGTTCTTC.

V and J are TRBV9 and TRBJ1-3, with D possibly matching TRBD1 (5 bases). The V gene's germline CDR1 is SGDLS and CDR2 YYNGEE. V lost 0 bases and J lost 4, with 14 bases in between. The CDR3 contains 16 residues. The CDR3 DNA reads TGTGCCAGCAGCGTAGGGGAGGGACTCAGGGGAAACACCATATATTTT. Amino acids: CASSVGEGLRGNTIYF.

The J gene is TRBJ1-4, the V gene TRBV5-4, with 7 positions matching TRBD1. The V gene end was trimmed by 2 bases and the J gene end by 6 bases; junction bases not matched to a gene: 4. This CDR3 has 14 residues. Germline-derived CDR1 and CDR2 are SGHNT and YYREEE (reference sequence). CDR3 DNA sequence: TGTGCCAGCAGCTTCCGAGGGGGCGATGAAAAACTGTTTTTT. It yields the protein CASSFRGGDEKLFF.

V usage is TRBV2 and J usage is TRBJ2-7, with 7 bases fitting TRBD2. The germline V gene has CDR1 SNHLY and CDR2 FYNNEI. This CDR3 has 15 residues. The junction had 7 bases not matched to a gene; V was cut back by 0 bases and J by 5 bases. CDR3 in amino acids: CASSEALTSLNEQYF. In DNA, the CDR3 is TGTGCCAGCAGTGAAGCCTTGACTAGCTTAAACGAGCAGTACTTC.

The chain has TRBV29-1 and TRBJ2-5; tentatively, D is TRBD2 (6 bases). Germline CDR1 and CDR2: SQVTM and ANQGSEA. The CDR3 length is 12 residues. V was clipped by 6 bases and J by 11 bases, with 19 bases between them. This CDR3 reads CSVSHRWGEQYF. CDR3 coding DNA: TGCAGCGTCAGTCACCGGTGGGGGGAGCAGTACTTC.

The J gene is TRBJ2-1, the V gene TRBV27; 9 positions agree with TRBD1. The CDR3 covers 9 residues. J was trimmed by 14 bases and V by 10 bases; bases with no gene match: 3. Germline loops: CDR1 MNHEY, CDR2 SMNVEV (reference sequence). The CDR3 spells CANRDREFF. CDR3 sequence (DNA): TGTGCCAACAGGGACAGGGAGTTCTTC.

The chain is built from TRBV10-3 and TRBJ2-1; possible D gene TRBD2, 6 bases. CDR1 is ENHRY and CDR2 is SYGVKD in the germline V gene. Trimming shortened V by 11 bases and J by 6 bases, and 14 bases separated the two germline ends. The CDR3 loop spans 12 amino acids. Here the CDR3 DNA reads TGTGCCGGAGGGACTGCTGGCAATGAGCAGTTCTTC. Protein product: CAGGTAGNEQFF.

The chain is built from TRBV5-6 and TRBJ2-6; D unresolved. V was shortened by 4 bases and J by 4 bases, with 18 bases between the two germline ends. The length of the CDR3 is 17 residues. Germline V lookup: CDR1 SGHDT, CDR2 YYEEEE. CDR3 coding DNA: TGTGCCAGCAGCCGGGTGGATCTCTCGAACGGGGCCAACGTCCTGACTTTC. Translated: CASSRVDLSNGANVLTF.

The chain joins TRBV5-1 to TRBJ1-1, with D tentatively TRBD1 (6 bases). The CDR3 loop spans 15 amino acids. V was pared by 4 bases and J by 0 bases, with 13 bases between. Germline V lookup: CDR1 SGHRS, CDR2 YFSETQ. CDR3 nucleotides: TGCGCCAGCAGCCTGCGACAGGACCTGAACACTGAAGCTTTCTTT. This gives the protein CASSLRQDLNTEAFF.

The rearrangement joins TRBV10-3 to TRBJ1-5, with 7 bases that match TRBD1. CDR3 length equals 16 residues. V dropped 3 bases and J dropped 3; count of bases not matched to a gene: 8. Germline V CDR1 and CDR2: ENHRY, SYGVKD. CDR3 coding DNA: TGTGCCATCAGTGACCCGACAGGGAGCCCCAATCAGCCCCAGCATTTT. This sequence encodes CAISDPTGSPNQPQHF.